This paragraph covers one TCR beta chain sequence. Its target is unknown. The V gene lost 8 bases and the J gene lost 2 bases, with 16 bases spanning the gap. Germline CDR1 and CDR2: SGHVS and FQNEAQ. CDR3 length: 15 residues. Magnetic bead enrichment isolated the primary CD8+ T cells. Total RNA came from about 40,000 to 200,000 sorted cells. These data originate in a study of T cells generated in artificial thymic organoids. Reverse primers in the TRAC or TRBC constant regions drove separate semi-nested PCRs for TCRalpha and TCRbeta. TCRdb redid the calling of the 5' RACE reads with MiXCR, one entry per CDR3 protein. The data contain about 3,300 distinct CDR3 sequences, 30% to 40% of them singletons. Study-level points and caveats: Organoid-derived CD8 single positive T cells showed physiological TCR clonotype diversity.

The source is a human donor who gave cord blood stem cells for thymic organoid culture, a cardiac surgery patient who gave postnatal thymus, or a blood donor (not recorded which). The chain carries TRBV7-8 and TRBJ1-5; D may be TRBD1 (5 bases). The material sequenced was naive CD8+ T cells from blood. Subset denoted: CD3+TCRalphabeta+CD8SP T cells; for blood, CD45RO-CCR7+ naive CD8+ T cells. The CDR3 sequence is CASSRGFMGNQPQHF. As DNA, the CDR3 is TGTGCCAGCTCTAGGGGCTTTATGGGCAATCAGCCCCAGCATTTT.